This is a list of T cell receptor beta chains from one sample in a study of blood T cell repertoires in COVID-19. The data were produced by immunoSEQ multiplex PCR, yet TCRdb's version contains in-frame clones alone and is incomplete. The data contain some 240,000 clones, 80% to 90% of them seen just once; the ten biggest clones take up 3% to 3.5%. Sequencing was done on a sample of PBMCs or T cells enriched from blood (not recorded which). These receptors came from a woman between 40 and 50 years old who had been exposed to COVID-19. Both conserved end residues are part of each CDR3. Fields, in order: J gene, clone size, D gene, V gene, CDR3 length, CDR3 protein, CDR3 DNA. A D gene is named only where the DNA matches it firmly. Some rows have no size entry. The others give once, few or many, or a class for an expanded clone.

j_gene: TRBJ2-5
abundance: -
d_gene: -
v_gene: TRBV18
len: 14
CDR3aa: CASSRQGGEETQYF
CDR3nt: TGTGCCAGCTCACGGCAGGGTGGAGAGGAGACCCAGTACTTC

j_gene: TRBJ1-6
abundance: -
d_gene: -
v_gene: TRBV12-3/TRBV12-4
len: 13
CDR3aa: CASSLSSRSPLHF
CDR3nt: TGTGCCAGCAGCCTGTCGTCTAGGTCACCCCTCCACTTT

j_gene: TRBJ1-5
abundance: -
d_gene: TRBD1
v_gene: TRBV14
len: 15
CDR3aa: CASSQSGQGNQPQHF
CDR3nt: TGTGCCAGCAGCCAATCCGGACAGGGGAATCAGCCCCAGCATTTT

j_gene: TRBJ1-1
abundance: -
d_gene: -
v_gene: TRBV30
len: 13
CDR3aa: CAWSPRVRIGAFF
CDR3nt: TGTGCCTGGAGCCCGAGGGTAAGGATCGGGGCTTTCTTT

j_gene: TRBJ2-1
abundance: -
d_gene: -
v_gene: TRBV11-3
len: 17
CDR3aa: CASSPEGDYGSYNEQFF
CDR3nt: TGTGCCAGCAGCCCCGAGGGGGACTACGGCTCCTACAATGAGCAGTTCTTC

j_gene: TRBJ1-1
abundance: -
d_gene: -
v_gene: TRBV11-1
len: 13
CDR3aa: CASGAVVNTEAFF
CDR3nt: TGTGCCAGCGGGGCAGTGGTGAACACTGAAGCTTTCTTT

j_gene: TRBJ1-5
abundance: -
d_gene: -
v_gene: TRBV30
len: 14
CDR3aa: CAWSGGPGGQPQHF
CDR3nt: TGTGCCTGGAGTGGGGGCCCGGGAGGTCAGCCCCAGCATTTT

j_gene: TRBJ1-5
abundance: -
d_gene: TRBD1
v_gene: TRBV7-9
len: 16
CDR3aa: CASSPPLGQGNQPQHF
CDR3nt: TGTGCCAGCAGCCCCCCCTTGGGACAGGGCAATCAGCCCCAGCATTTT

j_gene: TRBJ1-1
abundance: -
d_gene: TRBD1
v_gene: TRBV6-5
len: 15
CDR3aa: CASSSGQGMSTEAFF
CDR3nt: TGTGCCAGCAGTAGTGGACAGGGGATGAGCACTGAAGCTTTCTTT

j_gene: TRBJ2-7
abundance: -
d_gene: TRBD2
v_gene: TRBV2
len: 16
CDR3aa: CASSTSWSGGGYEQYF
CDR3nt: TGTGCCAGCAGTACTTCTTGGAGCGGGGGTGGTTACGAGCAGTACTTC

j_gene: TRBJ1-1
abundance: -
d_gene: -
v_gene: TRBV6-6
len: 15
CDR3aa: CASSLNLQGGTEAFF
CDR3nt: TGTGCCAGCAGTTTAAACTTACAGGGCGGAACTGAAGCTTTCTTT

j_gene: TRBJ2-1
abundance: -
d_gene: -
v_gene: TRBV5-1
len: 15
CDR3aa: CASSLVGGLDNEQFF
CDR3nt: TGTGCCAGCAGCTTGGTCGGAGGTCTGGACAATGAGCAGTTCTTC

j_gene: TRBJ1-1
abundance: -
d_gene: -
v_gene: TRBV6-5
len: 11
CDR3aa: CASRGAAEAFF
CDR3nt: TGTGCCAGCAGGGGGGCCGCTGAAGCTTTCTTT

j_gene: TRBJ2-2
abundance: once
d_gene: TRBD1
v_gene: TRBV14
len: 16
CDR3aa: CASSHGTGGISGELFF
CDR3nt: TGTGCCAGCAGCCACGGGACAGGGGGAATCTCCGGGGAGCTGTTTTTT

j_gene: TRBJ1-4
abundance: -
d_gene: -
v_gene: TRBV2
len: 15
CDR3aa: CAVLGGFGSNEKLFF
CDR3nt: TGTGCCGTACTGGGAGGTTTTGGCAGCAATGAAAAACTGTTTTTT

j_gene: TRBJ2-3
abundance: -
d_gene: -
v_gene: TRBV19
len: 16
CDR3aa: CASSNPTGGATDTQYF
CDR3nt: TGTGCCAGTAGTAACCCTACTGGCGGAGCAACAGATACGCAGTATTTT